This T cell receptor beta chain was sequenced in a study of blood T cell repertoires in COVID-19. As for the study in general: Italy, Spain and the United States were the sources of the convalescent and acute COVID-19 samples. PBMCs, B-cell-depleted T cells, or T cells were the source of the cDNA or gDNA that made up the material.

Original analysis: Estimation of nucleated cell counts relied on the amplification of reference gene primers. Only in-frame clones appear in the TCRdb table, and some are missing; sequencing was by immunoSEQ multiplex PCR. V and J calls plus clone size are reproduced from that table; the DNA served to infer D and trimming. The sample shows tens of thousands of clones, around 83% of them seen only once. This CDR3 is built from 16 residues. Germline-derived CDR1 and CDR2 are LNHDA and SQIVND (reference sequence). The V end was cut by 6 bases, the J end by 0 bases, with 12 bases between. The chain combines TRBV19 with TRBJ1-6; a possible D gene is TRBD1 (6 bases). Sequencing input: peripheral blood. This sequence originates from a man aged 55 to 70 with active COVID-19. The CDR3 DNA reads TGTGCCAGTAGAACAGGGCACGTCTCCTATAATTCACCCCTCCACTTT. It specifies CASRTGHVSYNSPLHF.